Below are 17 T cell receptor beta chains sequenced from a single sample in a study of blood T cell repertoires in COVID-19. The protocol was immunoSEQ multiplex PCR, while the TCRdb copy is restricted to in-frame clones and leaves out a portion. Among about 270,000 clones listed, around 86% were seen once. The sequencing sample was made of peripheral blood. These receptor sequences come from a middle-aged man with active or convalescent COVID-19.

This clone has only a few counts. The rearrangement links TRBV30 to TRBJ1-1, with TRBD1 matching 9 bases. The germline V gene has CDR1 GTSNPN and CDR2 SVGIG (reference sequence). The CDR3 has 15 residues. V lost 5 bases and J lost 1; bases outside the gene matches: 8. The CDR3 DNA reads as TGTGCCTGGCATATTCCGGGACAGGGGAACACTGAAGCTTTCTTT. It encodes CAWHIPGQGNTEAFF.

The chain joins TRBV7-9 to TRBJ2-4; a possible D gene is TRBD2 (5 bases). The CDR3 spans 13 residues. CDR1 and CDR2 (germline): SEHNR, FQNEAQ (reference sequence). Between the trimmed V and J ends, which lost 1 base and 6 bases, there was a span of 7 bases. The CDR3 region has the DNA TGTGCCAGCAGCTTAGGTGAGGGAAACATTCAGTACTTC. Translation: CASSLGEGNIQYF.

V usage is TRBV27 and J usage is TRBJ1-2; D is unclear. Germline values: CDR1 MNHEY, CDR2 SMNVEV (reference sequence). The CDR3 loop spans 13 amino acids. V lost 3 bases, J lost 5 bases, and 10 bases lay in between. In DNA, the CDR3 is TGTGCCAGCAGTTTTTCGCAGTTATATGGCTACACCTTC. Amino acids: CASSFSQLYGYTF.

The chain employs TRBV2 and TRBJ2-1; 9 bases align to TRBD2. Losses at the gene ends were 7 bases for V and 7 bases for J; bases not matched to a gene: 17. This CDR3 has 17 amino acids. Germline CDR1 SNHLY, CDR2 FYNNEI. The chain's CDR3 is CASNDHLGGRAGNEQFF. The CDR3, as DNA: TGTGCCAGCAACGACCACCTCGGCGGGAGGGCAGGTAATGAGCAGTTCTTC.

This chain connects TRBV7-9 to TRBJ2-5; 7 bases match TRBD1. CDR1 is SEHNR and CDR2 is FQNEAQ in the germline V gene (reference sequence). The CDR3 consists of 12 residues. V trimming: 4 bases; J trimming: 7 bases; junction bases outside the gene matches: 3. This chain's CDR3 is CASSSQGTTQYF. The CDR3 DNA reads TGTGCCAGCAGCTCACAGGGGACGACCCAGTACTTC.

This CDR3 reads CASSLPQGGNQPQHF. In DNA form, the CDR3 reads TGTGCCAGCAGTTTGCCACAGGGCGGCAATCAGCCCCAGCATTTT. The chain links TRBV28 to TRBJ1-5, with a weak D call TRBD1 (6 bases). V dropped 3 bases and J dropped 2 bases, with 11 bases sitting between them. The CDR3 contains 15 residues. Germline V gene lookup returns CDR1 MDHEN and CDR2 SYDVKM.

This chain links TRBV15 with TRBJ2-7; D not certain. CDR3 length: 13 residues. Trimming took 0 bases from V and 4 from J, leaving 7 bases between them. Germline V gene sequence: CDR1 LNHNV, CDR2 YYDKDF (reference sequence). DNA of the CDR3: TGTGCCACCAGCAGAGATTTGACTTACGAGCAGTACTTC. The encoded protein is CATSRDLTYEQYF.

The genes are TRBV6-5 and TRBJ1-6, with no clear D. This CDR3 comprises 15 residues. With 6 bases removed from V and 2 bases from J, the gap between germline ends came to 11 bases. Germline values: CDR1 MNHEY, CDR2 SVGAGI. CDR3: CASRLTTAYNSPLHF. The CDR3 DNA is TGTGCCAGCAGACTCACGACTGCCTATAATTCACCCCTCCACTTT.

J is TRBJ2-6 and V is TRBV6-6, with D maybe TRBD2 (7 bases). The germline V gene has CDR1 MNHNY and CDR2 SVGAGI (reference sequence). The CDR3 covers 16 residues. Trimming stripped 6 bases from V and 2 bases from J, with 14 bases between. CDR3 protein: CASSNTGGAGANVLTF. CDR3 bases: TGTGCCAGCAGCAACACGGGGGGCGCTGGGGCCAACGTCCTGACTTTC.

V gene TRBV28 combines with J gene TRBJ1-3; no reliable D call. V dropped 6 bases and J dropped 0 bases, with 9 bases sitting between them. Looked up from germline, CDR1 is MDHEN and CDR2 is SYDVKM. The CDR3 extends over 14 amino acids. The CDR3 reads CASSSGSSGNTIYF. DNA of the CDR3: TGTGCCAGCAGCTCAGGAAGCTCTGGAAACACCATATATTTT.

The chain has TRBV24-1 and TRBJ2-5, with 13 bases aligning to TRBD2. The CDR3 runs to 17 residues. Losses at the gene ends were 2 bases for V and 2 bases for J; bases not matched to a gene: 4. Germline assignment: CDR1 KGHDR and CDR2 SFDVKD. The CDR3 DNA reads TGTGCCACCAGTGATTGGGGGACTAGCGGGGCACAAGAGACCCAGTACTTC. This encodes CATSDWGTSGAQETQYF.

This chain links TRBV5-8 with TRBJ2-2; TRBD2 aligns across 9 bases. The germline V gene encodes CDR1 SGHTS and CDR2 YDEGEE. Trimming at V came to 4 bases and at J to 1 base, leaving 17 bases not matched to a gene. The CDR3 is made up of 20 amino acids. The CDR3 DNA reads TGTGCCAGCAGCCCGACCTCGTTGGGCGCGGGAGGGATGAACACCGGGGAGCTGTTTTTT. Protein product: CASSPTSLGAGGMNTGELFF.

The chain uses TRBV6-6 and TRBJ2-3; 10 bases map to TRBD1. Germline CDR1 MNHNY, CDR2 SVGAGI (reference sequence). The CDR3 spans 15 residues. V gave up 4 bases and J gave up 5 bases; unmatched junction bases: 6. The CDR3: CASSSDRGPKDTQYF. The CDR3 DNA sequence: TGTGCCAGCAGTTCTGACAGGGGGCCGAAAGATACGCAGTATTTT.

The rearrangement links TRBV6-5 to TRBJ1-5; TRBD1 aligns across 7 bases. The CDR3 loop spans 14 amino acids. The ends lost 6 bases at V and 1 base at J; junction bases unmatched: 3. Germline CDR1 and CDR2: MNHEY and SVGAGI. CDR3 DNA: TGTGCCAGCAGATACAGGGGAAGCAATCAGCCCCAGCATTTT. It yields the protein CASRYRGSNQPQHF.

CDR3: CASSQQVYTEAFF. In nucleotides, the CDR3 is TGTGCCAGCAGTCAACAGGTTTACACTGAAGCTTTCTTT. The chain joins TRBV11-2 to TRBJ1-1; D may be TRBD1 (5 bases). Looked up from germline, CDR1 is SGHAT and CDR2 is FQNNGV. This CDR3 is built from 13 residues. With 6 bases removed from V and 3 bases from J, the gap between germline ends came to 11 bases.

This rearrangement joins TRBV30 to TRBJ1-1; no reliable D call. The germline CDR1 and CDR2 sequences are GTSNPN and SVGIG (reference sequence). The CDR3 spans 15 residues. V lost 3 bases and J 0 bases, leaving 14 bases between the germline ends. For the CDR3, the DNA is TGTGCCTGGAGCCCCGGGGAGGGCGTGAACACTGAAGCTTTCTTT. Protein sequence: CAWSPGEGVNTEAFF.

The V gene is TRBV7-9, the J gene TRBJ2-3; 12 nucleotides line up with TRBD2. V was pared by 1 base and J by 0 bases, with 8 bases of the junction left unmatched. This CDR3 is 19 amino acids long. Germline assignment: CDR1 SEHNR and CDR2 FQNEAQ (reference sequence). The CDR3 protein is CASSLETSGGSTSTDTQYF. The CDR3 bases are TGTGCCAGCAGCTTAGAAACTAGCGGGGGGTCAACTAGCACAGATACGCAGTATTTT.